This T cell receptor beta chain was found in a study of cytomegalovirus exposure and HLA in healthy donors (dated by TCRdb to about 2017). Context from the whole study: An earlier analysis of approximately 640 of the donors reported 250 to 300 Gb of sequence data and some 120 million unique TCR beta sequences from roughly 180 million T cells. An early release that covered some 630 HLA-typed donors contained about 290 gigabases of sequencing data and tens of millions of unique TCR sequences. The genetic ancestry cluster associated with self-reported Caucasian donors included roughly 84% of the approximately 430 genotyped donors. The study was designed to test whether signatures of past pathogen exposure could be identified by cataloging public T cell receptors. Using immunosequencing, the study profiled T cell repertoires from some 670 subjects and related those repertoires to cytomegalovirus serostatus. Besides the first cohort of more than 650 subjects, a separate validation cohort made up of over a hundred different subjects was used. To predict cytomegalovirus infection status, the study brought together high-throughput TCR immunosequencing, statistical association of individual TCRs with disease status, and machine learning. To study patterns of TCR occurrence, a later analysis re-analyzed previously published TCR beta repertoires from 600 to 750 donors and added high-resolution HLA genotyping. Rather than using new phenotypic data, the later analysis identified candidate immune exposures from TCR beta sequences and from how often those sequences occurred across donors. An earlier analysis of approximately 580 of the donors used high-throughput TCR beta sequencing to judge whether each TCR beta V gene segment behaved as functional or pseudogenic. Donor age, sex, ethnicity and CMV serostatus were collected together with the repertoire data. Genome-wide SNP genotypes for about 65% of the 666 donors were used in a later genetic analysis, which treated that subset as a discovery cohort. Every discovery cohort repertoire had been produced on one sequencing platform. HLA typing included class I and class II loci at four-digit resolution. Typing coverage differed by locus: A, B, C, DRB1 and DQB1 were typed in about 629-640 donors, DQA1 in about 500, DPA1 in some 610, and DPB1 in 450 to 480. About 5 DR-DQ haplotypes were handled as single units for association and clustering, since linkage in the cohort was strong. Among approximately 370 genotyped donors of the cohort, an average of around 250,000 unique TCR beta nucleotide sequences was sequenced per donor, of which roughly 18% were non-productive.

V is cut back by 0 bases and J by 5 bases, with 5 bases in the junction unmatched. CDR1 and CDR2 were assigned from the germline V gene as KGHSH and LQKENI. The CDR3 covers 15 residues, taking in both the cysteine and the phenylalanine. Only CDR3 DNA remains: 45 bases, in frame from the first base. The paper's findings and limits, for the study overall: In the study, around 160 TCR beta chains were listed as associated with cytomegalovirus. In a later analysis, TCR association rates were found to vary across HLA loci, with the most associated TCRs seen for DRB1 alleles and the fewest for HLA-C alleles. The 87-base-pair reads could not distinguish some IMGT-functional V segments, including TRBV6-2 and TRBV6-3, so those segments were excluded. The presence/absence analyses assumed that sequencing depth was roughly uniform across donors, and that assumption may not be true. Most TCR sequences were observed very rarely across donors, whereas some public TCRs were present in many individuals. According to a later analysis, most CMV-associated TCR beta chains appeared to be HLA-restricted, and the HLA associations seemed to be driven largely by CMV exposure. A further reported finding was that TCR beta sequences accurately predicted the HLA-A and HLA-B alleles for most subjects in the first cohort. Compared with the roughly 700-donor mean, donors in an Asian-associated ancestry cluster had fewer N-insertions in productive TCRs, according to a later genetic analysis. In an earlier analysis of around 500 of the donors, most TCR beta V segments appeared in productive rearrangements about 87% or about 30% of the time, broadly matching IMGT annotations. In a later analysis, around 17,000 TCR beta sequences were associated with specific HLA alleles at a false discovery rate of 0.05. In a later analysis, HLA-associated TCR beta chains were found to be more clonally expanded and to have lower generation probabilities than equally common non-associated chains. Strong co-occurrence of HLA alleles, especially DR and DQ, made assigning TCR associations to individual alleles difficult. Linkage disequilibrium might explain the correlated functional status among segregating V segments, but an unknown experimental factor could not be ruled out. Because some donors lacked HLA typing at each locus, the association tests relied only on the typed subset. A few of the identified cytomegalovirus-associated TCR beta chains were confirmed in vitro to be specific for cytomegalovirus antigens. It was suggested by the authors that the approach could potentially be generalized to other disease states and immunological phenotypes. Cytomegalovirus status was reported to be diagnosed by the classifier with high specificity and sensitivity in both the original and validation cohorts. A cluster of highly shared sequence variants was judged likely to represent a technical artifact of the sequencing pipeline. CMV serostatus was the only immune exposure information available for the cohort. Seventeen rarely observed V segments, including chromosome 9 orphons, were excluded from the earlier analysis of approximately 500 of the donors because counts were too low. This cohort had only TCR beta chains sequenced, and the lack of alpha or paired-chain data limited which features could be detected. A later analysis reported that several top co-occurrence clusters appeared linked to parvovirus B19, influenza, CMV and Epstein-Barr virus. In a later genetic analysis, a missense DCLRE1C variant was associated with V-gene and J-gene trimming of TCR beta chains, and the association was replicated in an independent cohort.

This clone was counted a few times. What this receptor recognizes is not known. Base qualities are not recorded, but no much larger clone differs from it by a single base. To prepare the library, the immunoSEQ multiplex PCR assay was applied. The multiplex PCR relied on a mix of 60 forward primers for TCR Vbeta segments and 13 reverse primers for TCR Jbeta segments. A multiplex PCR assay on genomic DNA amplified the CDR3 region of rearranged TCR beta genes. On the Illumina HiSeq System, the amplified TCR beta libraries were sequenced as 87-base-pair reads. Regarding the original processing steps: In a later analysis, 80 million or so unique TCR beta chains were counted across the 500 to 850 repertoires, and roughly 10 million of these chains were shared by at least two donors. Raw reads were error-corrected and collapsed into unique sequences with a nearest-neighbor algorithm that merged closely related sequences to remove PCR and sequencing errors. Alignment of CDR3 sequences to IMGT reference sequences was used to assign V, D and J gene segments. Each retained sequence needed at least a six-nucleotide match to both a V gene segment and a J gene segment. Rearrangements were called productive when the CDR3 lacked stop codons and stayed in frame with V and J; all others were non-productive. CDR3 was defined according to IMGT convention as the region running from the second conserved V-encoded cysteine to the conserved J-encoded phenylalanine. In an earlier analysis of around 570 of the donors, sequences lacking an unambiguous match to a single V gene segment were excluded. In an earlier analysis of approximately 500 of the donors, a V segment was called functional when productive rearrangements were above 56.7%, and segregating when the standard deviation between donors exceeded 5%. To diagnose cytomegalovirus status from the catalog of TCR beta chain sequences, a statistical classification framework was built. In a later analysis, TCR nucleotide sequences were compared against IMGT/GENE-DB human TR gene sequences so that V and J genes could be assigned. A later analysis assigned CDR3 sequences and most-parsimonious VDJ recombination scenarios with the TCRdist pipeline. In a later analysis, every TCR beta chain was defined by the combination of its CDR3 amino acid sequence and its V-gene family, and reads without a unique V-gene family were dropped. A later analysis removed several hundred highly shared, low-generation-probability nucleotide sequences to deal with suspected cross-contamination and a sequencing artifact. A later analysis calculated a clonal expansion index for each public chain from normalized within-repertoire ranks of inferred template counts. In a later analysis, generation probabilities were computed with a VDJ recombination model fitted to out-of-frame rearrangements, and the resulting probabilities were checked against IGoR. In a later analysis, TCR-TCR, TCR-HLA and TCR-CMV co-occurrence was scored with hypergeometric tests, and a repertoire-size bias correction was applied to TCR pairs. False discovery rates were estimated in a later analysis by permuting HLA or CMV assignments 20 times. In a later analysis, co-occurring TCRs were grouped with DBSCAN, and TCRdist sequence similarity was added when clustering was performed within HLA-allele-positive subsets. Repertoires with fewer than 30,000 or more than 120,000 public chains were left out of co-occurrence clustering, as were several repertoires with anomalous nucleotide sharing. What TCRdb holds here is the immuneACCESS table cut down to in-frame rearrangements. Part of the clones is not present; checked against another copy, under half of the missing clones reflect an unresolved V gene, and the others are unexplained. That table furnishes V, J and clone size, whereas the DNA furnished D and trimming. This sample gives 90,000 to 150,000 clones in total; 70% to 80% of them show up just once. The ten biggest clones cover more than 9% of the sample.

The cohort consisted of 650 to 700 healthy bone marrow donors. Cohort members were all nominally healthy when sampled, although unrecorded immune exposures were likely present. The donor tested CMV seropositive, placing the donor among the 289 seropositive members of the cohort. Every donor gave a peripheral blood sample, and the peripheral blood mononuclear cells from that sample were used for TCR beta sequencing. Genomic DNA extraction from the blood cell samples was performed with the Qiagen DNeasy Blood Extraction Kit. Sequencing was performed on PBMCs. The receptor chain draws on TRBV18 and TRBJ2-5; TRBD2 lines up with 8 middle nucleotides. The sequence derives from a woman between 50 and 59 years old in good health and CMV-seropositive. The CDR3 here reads CASSPPEAGVETQYF. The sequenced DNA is TGTGCCAGCTCACCACCGGAAGCGGGAGTGGAGACCCAGTACTTC.